This is a list of T cell receptor beta chains from one sample in a study of blood T cells in healthy people across ages. One entry per CDR3 protein results from TCRdb running MiXCR on the 5' RACE reads. This table holds 850,000 or so distinct CDR3 sequences, around 26% found once. The specimen sequenced was blood. These receptors all come from a woman of 80 years or more in good health. The CDR3 runs from the conserved cysteine through the conserved F or W. The order of the fields is CDR3 DNA, CDR3 protein, clone size, V gene, J gene, D gene. D genes are given only for firm matches. Clone size is stated in some rows and not others, as once, few, many or a class when expanded.

CDR3nt: TGTGCCAGCAGACGACTAGCGGGGGGGCACACCGGGGAGCGGTTTTTT
CDR3aa: CASRRLAGGHTGERFF
abundance: -
v_gene: TRBV6-6
j_gene: TRBJ2-2
d_gene: TRBD2

CDR3nt: TGTGCCAGCAGCTTGAGGGAGTTCTACAATGAGCAGTTCTTC
CDR3aa: CASSLREFYNEQFF
abundance: few
v_gene: TRBV11-3
j_gene: TRBJ2-1
d_gene: -

CDR3nt: TGCAGTGCTCCACGCCCCCGGGGGAACACTGAAGCTTTCTTT
CDR3aa: CSAPRPRGNTEAFF
abundance: few
v_gene: TRBV20-1
j_gene: TRBJ1-1
d_gene: -

CDR3nt: TGTGCCAGCAGCCAGGTCTCCGAGCAGTACTTC
CDR3aa: CASSQVSEQYF
abundance: many
v_gene: TRBV3-1
j_gene: TRBJ2-7
d_gene: -

CDR3nt: TGTGCCAGCAGCTCGACGCGATTTCGTAGGGATGAGCAGTTCTTC
CDR3aa: CASSSTRFRRDEQFF
abundance: many
v_gene: TRBV11-2
j_gene: TRBJ2-1
d_gene: -

CDR3nt: TGTGCCATCAGTGAGTCTTGGGGGGAGACCCAGTACTTC
CDR3aa: CAISESWGETQYF
abundance: many
v_gene: TRBV10-3
j_gene: TRBJ2-5
d_gene: -

CDR3nt: TGTGCCAGCAGCTCCGTCAGCCGGGACAGAGAGCAGTACTTC
CDR3aa: CASSSVSRDREQYF
abundance: -
v_gene: TRBV6-2/TRBV6-3
j_gene: TRBJ2-7
d_gene: TRBD1

CDR3nt: TGTGCCAGCAGGTTAGGGTCGATAGGGGAGACCCAGTACTTC
CDR3aa: CASRLGSIGETQYF
abundance: few
v_gene: TRBV28
j_gene: TRBJ2-5
d_gene: -

CDR3nt: TGTGCCAGCTCCTTCTCCGGGACAGGGCGTAACTATGGCTACACCTTC
CDR3aa: CASSFSGTGRNYGYTF
abundance: many
v_gene: TRBV27
j_gene: TRBJ1-2
d_gene: TRBD1

CDR3nt: TGTGCCAGCAGTCCCGATACTAGGGGTACCGGGGAGCTGTTTTTT
CDR3aa: CASSPDTRGTGELFF
abundance: few
v_gene: TRBV27
j_gene: TRBJ2-2
d_gene: -